A single TCR beta chain is shown here with its context. This entry is derived from a study of blood T cell repertoires in COVID-19. TCRdb keeps only in-frame clones here, not all; method: immunoSEQ multiplex PCR. This sample has nearly 60,000 clones; over 65% occur once, and the top ten carry 4% to 5.5%. The CDR3 runs 11 residues. V gave up 6 bases and J gave up 1 base, with 4 bases separating them. Germline V lookup: CDR1 DFQATT, CDR2 SNEGSKA (reference sequence). This sequence was found in a man in his forties or fifties with active COVID-19. The source material was peripheral blood. The V gene is TRBV20-1, the J gene TRBJ2-1; D call uncertain. CDR3 protein: CSAQSYNEQFF. DNA of the CDR3: TGCAGTGCCCAGTCCTACAATGAGCAGTTCTTC.